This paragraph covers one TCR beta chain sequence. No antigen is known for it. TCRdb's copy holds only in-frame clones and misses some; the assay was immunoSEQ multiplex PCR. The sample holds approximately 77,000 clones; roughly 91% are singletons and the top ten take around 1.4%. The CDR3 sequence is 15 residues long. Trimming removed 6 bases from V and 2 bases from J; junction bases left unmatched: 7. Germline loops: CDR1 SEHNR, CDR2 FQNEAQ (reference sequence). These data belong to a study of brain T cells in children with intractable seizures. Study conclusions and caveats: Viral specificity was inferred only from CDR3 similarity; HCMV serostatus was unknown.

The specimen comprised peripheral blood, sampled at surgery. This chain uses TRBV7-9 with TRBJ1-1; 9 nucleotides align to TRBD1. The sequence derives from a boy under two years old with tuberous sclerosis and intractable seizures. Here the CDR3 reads CASSQTDRGNTEAFF. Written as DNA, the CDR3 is TGTGCCAGCAGTCAGACGGACAGGGGTAACACTGAAGCTTTCTTT.